What follows are 27 T cell receptor beta chains derived from one specimen sequenced in a study of T cell repertoires in cytomegalovirus infection. Using its own MiXCR run on the reads, TCRdb lists one record per CDR3 protein. The table shows tens of thousands of distinct CDR3 sequences, with 42% occurring only once. Their antigens are not known. The sample in question was CD8+ T cells from cultured PBMCs, obtained from culture after CMV antigen stimulation. These receptor sequences come from a human donor in good health (CMV status not recorded). Some clones in this sample may be carry-over from other donors' samples.

This chain joins TRBV6-6 and TRBJ1-5; TRBD1 is a possible D gene (6 bases). Germline V gene sequence: CDR1 MNHNY, CDR2 SVGAGI (reference sequence). V was clipped by 0 bases and J by 5 bases, with 20 bases between them. The CDR3 covers 18 residues. CDR3 in amino acids: CASSYSYREDGYDQPQHF. CDR3 DNA sequence: TGTGCCAGCAGTTACTCTTACAGGGAGGATGGTTACGATCAGCCCCAGCATTTT.

The V and J genes are TRBV4-3 and TRBJ2-7; 12 bases match TRBD1. CDR1 and CDR2 (germline): LGHNA, YSLEER. This CDR3 has 15 amino acids. After removal of 5 bases from V and 4 bases from J, the junction contained 6 bases not matched to a gene. DNA for the CDR3: TGCGCCAGCAGCATTGGGACAGGGGGCGGGTACGAGCAGTACTTC. Residues: CASSIGTGGGYEQYF.

This clonotype was seen only a few times. The rearrangement joins TRBV7-6 to TRBJ2-1; D is unresolved. Germline V gene lookup returns CDR1 SGHVS and CDR2 FNYEAQ. The V gene lost 2 bases and the J gene lost 1 base, with 6 bases spanning the gap. CDR3 length equals 14 residues. The CDR3 nucleotides are TGTGCCAGCAGCTTACTAGGATCCTACAATGAGCAGTTCTTC. Translating gives CASSLLGSYNEQFF.

The rearrangement links TRBV11-3 to TRBJ1-1; D might be TRBD1 (5 bases). V was cut by 4 bases and J by 7 bases, with 10 bases left in between. The length of the CDR3 is 12 residues. Per germline, CDR1 SGHNT and CDR2 YENEEA. CDR3 in amino acids: CASSSEGDEAFF. The CDR3 DNA is TGTGCCAGCAGCTCAGAAGGGGATGAAGCTTTCTTT.

A few counts support this clonotype. This chain links TRBV20-1 with TRBJ2-1, with 7 bases identical to TRBD2. The CDR3 is 19 residues long. The germline V gene encodes CDR1 DFQATT and CDR2 SNEGSKA (reference sequence). The V and J ends lost 1 base and 8 bases, in that order; junction bases with no gene match: 23. CDR3 coding DNA: TGCAGTGCTAGAGGCCCCCTTGGGGAGGGGATCTCCGGGCGCGATGAGCAGTTCTTC. This gives the protein CSARGPLGEGISGRDEQFF.

The chain carries TRBV12-3 or TRBV12-4 and TRBJ1-5, with 8 bases matching TRBD1. Germline trimming cut 5 bases from V and 7 bases from J; bases unmatched to any gene: 7. The CDR3 loop spans 14 amino acids. The CDR3: CASSLGQGGQPQHF. Written as DNA, the CDR3 is TGTGCCAGCAGTCTCGGACAGGGCGGCCAGCCCCAGCATTTT.

This clonotype was seen a few times. CDR3 loop: CASSLWTRGDEKLFF. As DNA, the CDR3 is TGCGCCAGCAGCCTTTGGACAAGAGGGGATGAAAAACTGTTTTTT. The genes are TRBV4-3 and TRBJ1-4; possible D gene TRBD1, 5 bases. The CDR3 contains 15 residues. Germline V CDR1 and CDR2: LGHNA, YSLEER. The V end was cut by 4 bases, the J end by 6 bases, with 15 bases between.

This clonotype was observed a handful of times. The chain joins TRBV19 to TRBJ1-5, with D unresolved. This CDR3 spans 15 amino acids. The V and J ends lost 5 bases and 0 bases respectively, with 11 bases between them. The germline CDR1 and CDR2 sequences are LNHDA and SQIVND (reference sequence). The DNA for the CDR3 is TGTGCCAGTAGTGGCCGAGTGGATAGCAATCAGCCCCAGCATTTT. Translated: CASSGRVDSNQPQHF.

The V call is TRBV29-1, the J call TRBJ1-2; 8 nucleotides line up with TRBD1. This CDR3 has 13 residues. Looked up from germline, CDR1 is SQVTM and CDR2 is ANQGSEA. V lost 4 bases and J lost 8; bases outside the gene matches: 9. The CDR3 is CSVVLQGALGYTF. Here the CDR3 DNA reads TGCAGCGTTGTACTTCAGGGGGCGTTAGGCTACACCTTC.

The chain combines TRBV12-3 or TRBV12-4 with TRBJ1-3; a weak D match, TRBD1 (5 bases). CDR3 length equals 16 residues. The V and J ends lost 5 bases and 0 bases respectively, with 14 bases between them. The CDR3 coding sequence is TGTGCCAGCAGTCCCAGGGCGATCTCCTCTGGAAACACCATATATTTT. It codes for CASSPRAISSGNTIYF.

The gene calls are TRBV19 and TRBJ1-6; unclear D gene. The CDR3 covers 16 residues. CDR1 is LNHDA, CDR2 SQIVND, per germline (reference sequence). Trimming shortened V by 3 bases and J by 5 bases, and 14 bases separated the two germline ends. The CDR3 spells CASSIKVGIDNSPLHF. CDR3 DNA sequence: TGTGCCAGTAGTATTAAAGTGGGGATTGATAATTCACCCCTCCACTTT.

This clonotype has just a few counts. The chain uses TRBV10-3 and TRBJ1-1, with D maybe TRBD1 (5 bases). V gave up 11 bases and J gave up 0 bases, with 10 bases separating them. Germline CDR1 reads ENHRY; CDR2 reads SYGVKD. The CDR3 loop spans 12 amino acids. The CDR3 DNA reads TGTGCCTCCAGACAGATGAACACTGAAGCTTTCTTT. Its protein is CASRQMNTEAFF.

The chain employs TRBV4-3 and TRBJ2-2; weak D call: TRBD2 (6 bases). The CDR3 is 17 amino acids. Trimming removed 3 bases from V and 5 bases from J, with 19 bases in between. Germline V gene lookup returns CDR1 LGHNA and CDR2 YSLEER. The CDR3 coding sequence is TGCGCCAGCAGCCAGATCCTCGGCGGGGACTTTACCGGGGAGCTGTTTTTT. This sequence encodes CASSQILGGDFTGELFF.

J is TRBJ2-1 and V is TRBV28, with D possibly TRBD1 on 5 matching bases. The CDR3 contains 16 residues. CDR1 and CDR2 from the germline V gene are MDHEN and SYDVKM. Trimming removed 3 bases at V and 1 base at J, with 13 bases between. The CDR3: CASSFLRQGSYNEQFF. In DNA, the CDR3 is TGTGCCAGCAGTTTTCTCCGGCAGGGATCCTACAATGAGCAGTTCTTC.

This chain links TRBV7-9 with TRBJ2-7; 9 nucleotides line up with TRBD2. Germline CDR1 and CDR2: SEHNR and FQNEAQ (reference sequence). Trimming at V came to 5 bases and at J to 3 bases, leaving 5 bases not matched to a gene. The CDR3 runs to 14 residues. CDR3 amino acids: CASSTLRGGYEQYF. CDR3 bases: TGTGCCAGCAGCACTTTGCGGGGGGGCTACGAGCAGTACTTC.

At least ten counts were recorded for this clonotype. This chain links TRBV5-6 with TRBJ2-2, with TRBD2 matching over 9 bases. The CDR3 spans 18 residues. In germline, CDR1 is SGHDT, CDR2 YYEEEE. With V trimmed by 1 base and J by 2 bases, 9 bases remained unmatched. The CDR3 here is CASSLIPGLAENTGELFF. CDR3 DNA: TGTGCCAGCAGCTTGATTCCGGGACTAGCAGAAAACACCGGGGAGCTGTTTTTT.

The CDR3 spells CASSPGVAGAHEQFF. The CDR3 nucleotides are TGTGCCAGCAGCCCCGGGGTAGCGGGAGCCCATGAGCAGTTCTTC. This chain links TRBV7-8 with TRBJ2-1, with 9 bases aligning to TRBD2. CDR1 is SGHVS and CDR2 is FQNEAQ in the germline V gene. This CDR3 spans 15 amino acids. V was pared by 5 bases and J by 8 bases, with 10 bases of the junction left unmatched.

This clonotype appeared a few times. This chain links TRBV7-8 with TRBJ1-1, with D maybe TRBD1 (5 bases). Germline-derived CDR1 and CDR2 are SGHVS and FQNEAQ. CDR3 length equals 17 residues. V lost 5 bases to trimming and J lost 0 bases, with 19 bases between them. The CDR3 loop reads CASSVGFRDGLNTEAFF. DNA of the CDR3: TGTGCCAGCAGCGTCGGCTTCCGGGACGGCCTGAACACTGAAGCTTTCTTT.

This clonotype has just a few counts. The genes are TRBV7-3 and TRBJ2-5, with TRBD1 as a possible D gene (6 bases). The V end was cut by 4 bases, the J end by 5 bases, with 11 bases between. This CDR3 comprises 13 residues. Germline V gene lookup returns CDR1 SGHTA and CDR2 FQGTGA. The DNA for the CDR3 is TGTGCCAGCAGCTCCGGACAGACGGAGACCCAGTACTTC. Amino acid sequence: CASSSGQTETQYF.

The chain carries TRBV19 and TRBJ1-5; D not resolved. Trimming took off 6 bases at V and 0 bases at J, with 12 bases between the two ends. Germline V gene sequence: CDR1 LNHDA, CDR2 SQIVND (reference sequence). This CDR3 is built from 15 residues. The CDR3 protein is CASRPGRDSNQPQHF. The CDR3 coding sequence is TGTGCCAGTAGACCCGGACGGGATAGCAATCAGCCCCAGCATTTT.

The V and J genes are TRBV7-2 and TRBJ2-7; maybe TRBD2 (6 bases). This CDR3 is built from 13 residues. Germline lookup yields CDR1 SGHTA and CDR2 FQGNSA. V dropped 4 bases and J dropped 5 bases, with 12 bases sitting between them. In DNA, the CDR3 is TGTGCCAGCAGCTACGGGAGTGCCCACGAGCAGTACTTC. This codes for CASSYGSAHEQYF.

This clonotype was seen more than once but under ten times. This sequence joins TRBV7-9 and TRBJ2-7; D might be TRBD1 or TRBD2, each matching 6 bases. Germline V CDR1 and CDR2: SEHNR, FQNEAQ (reference sequence). The CDR3 runs 14 residues. Trimming cost V 8 bases and J 3 bases, with 17 bases left between them. In nucleotides, the CDR3 is TGTGCCAGCGGCCCAGGGGAGGTTCTCTACGAGCAGTACTTC. It specifies CASGPGEVLYEQYF.

This clonotype appeared a few times. V is TRBV27 and J is TRBJ2-1, with TRBD1 identical over 8 bases. Trimming took 6 bases from V and 0 from J; bases not matched to a gene: 7. Germline values: CDR1 MNHEY, CDR2 SMNVEV (reference sequence). CDR3 length equals 16 residues. The CDR3 bases are TGTGCCAGCAGGCAGGGGGCGAGAAGCTCCTACAATGAGCAGTTCTTC. It specifies CASRQGARSSYNEQFF.

The V call is TRBV19, the J call TRBJ1-5; no clear D gene. CDR3 length: 15 amino acids. Germline lookup yields CDR1 LNHDA and CDR2 SQIVND (reference sequence). V was pared by 1 base and J by 9 bases, with 16 bases between. The CDR3 DNA sequence: TGTGCCAGTAGTATAGGGGTAGCGACCGGTGGGCCCCAGCATTTT. Encoded protein: CASSIGVATGGPQHF.

The chain links TRBV11-3 to TRBJ1-2, with D unclear. The V gene lost 5 bases and the J gene lost 4 bases, with 20 bases spanning the gap. The CDR3 extends over 16 amino acids. Germline CDR1 reads SGHNT; CDR2 reads YENEEA. DNA of the CDR3: TGTGCCAGCAGCACCTCTGAGCGGGGAGTTGTCTATGGCTACACCTTC. This sequence encodes CASSTSERGVVYGYTF.

This chain connects TRBV6-1 to TRBJ2-4, with TRBD2 matching 9 bases. Looked up from germline, CDR1 is MNHNS and CDR2 is SASEGT. V lost 3 bases, J lost 1 base, and 4 bases stayed unmatched. The CDR3 is 16 amino acids. The CDR3: CASSEGAGGAKNIQYF. Here the CDR3 DNA reads TGTGCCAGCAGTGAGGGGGCGGGAGGGGCCAAAAACATTCAGTACTTC.

This chain connects TRBV6-2 or TRBV6-3 to TRBJ2-1; TRBD1 agrees at 7 bases. Germline V CDR1 and CDR2: MNHEY, SVGEGT. V trimming: 2 bases; J trimming: 8 bases; junction bases outside the gene matches: 6. This CDR3 is built from 14 residues. CDR3 loop: CASSYETGSHEQFF. The CDR3 DNA follows: TGTGCCAGCAGTTACGAGACAGGGAGCCATGAGCAGTTCTTC.